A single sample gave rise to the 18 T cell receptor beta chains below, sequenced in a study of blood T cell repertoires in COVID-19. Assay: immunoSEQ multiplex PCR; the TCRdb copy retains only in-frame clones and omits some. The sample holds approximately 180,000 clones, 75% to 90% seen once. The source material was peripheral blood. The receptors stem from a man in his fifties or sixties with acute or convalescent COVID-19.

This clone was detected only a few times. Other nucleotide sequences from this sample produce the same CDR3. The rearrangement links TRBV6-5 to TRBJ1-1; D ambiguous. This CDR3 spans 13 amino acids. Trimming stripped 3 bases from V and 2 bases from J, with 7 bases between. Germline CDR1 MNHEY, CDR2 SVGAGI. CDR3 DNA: TGTGCCAGCAGTTATCGGGGAAACACTGAAGCTTTCTTT. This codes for CASSYRGNTEAFF.

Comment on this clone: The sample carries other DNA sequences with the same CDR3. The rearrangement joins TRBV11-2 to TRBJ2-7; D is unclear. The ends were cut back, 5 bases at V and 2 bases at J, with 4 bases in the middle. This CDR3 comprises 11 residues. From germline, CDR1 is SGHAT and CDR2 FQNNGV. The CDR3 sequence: CASSPAYEQYF. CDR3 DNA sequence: TGTGCCAGCAGCCCCGCCTACGAGCAGTACTTC.

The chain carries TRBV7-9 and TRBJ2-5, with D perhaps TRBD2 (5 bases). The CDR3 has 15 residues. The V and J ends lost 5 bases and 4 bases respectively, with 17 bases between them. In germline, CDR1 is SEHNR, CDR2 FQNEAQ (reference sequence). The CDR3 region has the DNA TGTGCCAGCAGCGAGGTCCTAGCCAGCCTAGAGACCCAGTACTTC. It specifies CASSEVLASLETQYF.

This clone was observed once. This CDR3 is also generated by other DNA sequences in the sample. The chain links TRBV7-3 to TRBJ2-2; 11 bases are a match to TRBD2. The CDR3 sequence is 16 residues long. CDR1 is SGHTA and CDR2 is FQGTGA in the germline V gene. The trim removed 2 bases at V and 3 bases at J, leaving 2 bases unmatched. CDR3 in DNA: TGTGCCAGCAGCTTAGGGACTAGCGGATACACCGGGGAGCTGTTTTTT. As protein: CASSLGTSGYTGELFF.

Here the CDR3 DNA reads TGTGCCAGCAGTGAGGGGGCTAGCTCGGTCTACAATGAGCAGTTCTTC. Translating gives CASSEGASSVYNEQFF. J is TRBJ2-1 and V is TRBV6-1; D may be TRBD1 (6 bases). Trimming took off 3 bases at V and 3 bases at J, with 15 bases between the two ends. CDR3 length equals 16 residues. Germline V gives CDR1 MNHNS, CDR2 SASEGT.

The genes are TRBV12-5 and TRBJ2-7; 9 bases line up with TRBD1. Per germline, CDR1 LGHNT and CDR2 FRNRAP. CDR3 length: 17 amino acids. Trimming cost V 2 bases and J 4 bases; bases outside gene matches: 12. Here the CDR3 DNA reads TGTGCTAGTGGTTTGTTACCCGGGACAGGGTTTCGGTACGAGCAGTACTTC. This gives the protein CASGLLPGTGFRYEQYF.

In nucleotides, the CDR3 is TGTGCCAGCAGCTCTAGCGGGCAAAACACCGGGGAGCTGTTTTTT. Translated: CASSSSGQNTGELFF. The genes are TRBV7-6 and TRBJ2-2; 8 bases agree with TRBD2. V dropped 4 bases and J dropped 2; count of bases not matched to a gene: 3. This CDR3 region has 15 residues. CDR1 is SGHVS, CDR2 FNYEAQ, per germline.

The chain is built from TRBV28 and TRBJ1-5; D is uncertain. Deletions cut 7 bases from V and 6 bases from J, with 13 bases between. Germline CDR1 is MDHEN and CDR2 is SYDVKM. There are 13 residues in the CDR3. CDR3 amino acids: CASTPEISQPQHF. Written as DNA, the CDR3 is TGTGCCAGCACCCCGGAGATCTCTCAGCCCCAGCATTTT.

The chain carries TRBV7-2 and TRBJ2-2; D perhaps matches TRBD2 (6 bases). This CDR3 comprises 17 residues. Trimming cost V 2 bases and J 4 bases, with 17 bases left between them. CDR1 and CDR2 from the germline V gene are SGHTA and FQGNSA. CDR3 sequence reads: CASSLRKGGRGTGELFF. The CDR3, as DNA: TGTGCCAGCAGCTTAAGGAAGGGAGGACGGGGCACCGGGGAGCTGTTTTTT.

DNA of the CDR3: TGTGCCAGCAGTGGGCGCCGGGGCTCCTATAATTCACCCCTCCACTTT. Amino acids: CASSGRRGSYNSPLHF. J is TRBJ1-6 and V is TRBV2, with D unresolved. V was clipped by 4 bases and J by 0 bases, with 10 bases between them. CDR1 is SNHLY and CDR2 is FYNNEI in the germline V gene. The CDR3 extends over 16 amino acids.

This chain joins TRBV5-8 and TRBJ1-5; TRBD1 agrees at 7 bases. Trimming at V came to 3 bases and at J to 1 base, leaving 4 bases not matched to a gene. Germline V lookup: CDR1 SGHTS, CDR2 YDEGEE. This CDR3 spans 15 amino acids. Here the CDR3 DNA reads TGTGCCAGCAGCTCGACAGGGTGGAGCAATCAGCCCCAGCATTTT. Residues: CASSSTGWSNQPQHF. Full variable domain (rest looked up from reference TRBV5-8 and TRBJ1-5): EAGVTQSPTHLIKTRGQQATLRCSPISGHTSVYWYQQALGLGLQFLLWYDEGEERNRGNFPPRFSGRQFPNYSSELNVNALELEDSALYLCASSSTGWSNQPQHFGDGTRLSIL.

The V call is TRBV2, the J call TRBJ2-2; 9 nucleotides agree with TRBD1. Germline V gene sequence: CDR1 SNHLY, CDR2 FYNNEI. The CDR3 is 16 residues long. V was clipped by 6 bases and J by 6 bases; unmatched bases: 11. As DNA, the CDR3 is TGTGCCAGCAGCGGGCGAGGACAGGGGTTGGCCGGGGAGCTGTTTTTT. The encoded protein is CASSGRGQGLAGELFF.

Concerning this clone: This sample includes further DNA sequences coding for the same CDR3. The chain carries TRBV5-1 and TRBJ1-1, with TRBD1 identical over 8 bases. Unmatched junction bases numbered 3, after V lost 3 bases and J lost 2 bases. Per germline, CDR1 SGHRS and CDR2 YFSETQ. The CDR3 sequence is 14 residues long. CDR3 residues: CASSSGQGNTEAFF. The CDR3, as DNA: TGCGCCAGCAGCTCCGGACAGGGTAACACTGAAGCTTTCTTT.

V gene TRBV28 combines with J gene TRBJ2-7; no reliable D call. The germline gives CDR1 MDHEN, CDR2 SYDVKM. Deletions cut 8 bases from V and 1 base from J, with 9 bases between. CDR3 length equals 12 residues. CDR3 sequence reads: CASGVTSYEQYF. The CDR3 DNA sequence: TGTGCCAGCGGAGTAACGTCCTACGAGCAGTACTTC.

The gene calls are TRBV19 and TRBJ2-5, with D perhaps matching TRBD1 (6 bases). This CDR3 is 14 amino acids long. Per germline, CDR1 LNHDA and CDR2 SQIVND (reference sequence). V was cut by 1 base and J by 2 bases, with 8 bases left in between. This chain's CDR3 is CASSIARGQETQYF. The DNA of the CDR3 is TGTGCCAGTAGTATAGCCAGGGGACAAGAGACCCAGTACTTC. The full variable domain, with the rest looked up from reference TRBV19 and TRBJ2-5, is DGGITQSPKYLFRKEGQNVTLSCEQNLNHDAMYWYRQDPGQGLRLIYYSQIVNDFQKGDIAEGYSVSREKKESFPLTVTSAQKNPTAFYLCASSIARGQETQYFGPGTRLLVL.

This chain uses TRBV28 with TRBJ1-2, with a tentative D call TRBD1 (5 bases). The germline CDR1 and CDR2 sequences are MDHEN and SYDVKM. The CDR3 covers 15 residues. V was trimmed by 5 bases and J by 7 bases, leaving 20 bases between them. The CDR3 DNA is TGTGCCAGCAGTAATACCGCCAGGGCCCTGCGTGGCTACACCTTC. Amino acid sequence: CASSNTARALRGYTF.

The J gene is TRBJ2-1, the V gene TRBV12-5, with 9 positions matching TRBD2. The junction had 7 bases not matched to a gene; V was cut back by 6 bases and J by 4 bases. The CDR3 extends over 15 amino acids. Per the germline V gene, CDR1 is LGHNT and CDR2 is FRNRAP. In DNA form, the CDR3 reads TGTGCTAGTGGACTCGGACTAGCGCCTTACAATGAGCAGTTCTTC. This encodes CASGLGLAPYNEQFF.

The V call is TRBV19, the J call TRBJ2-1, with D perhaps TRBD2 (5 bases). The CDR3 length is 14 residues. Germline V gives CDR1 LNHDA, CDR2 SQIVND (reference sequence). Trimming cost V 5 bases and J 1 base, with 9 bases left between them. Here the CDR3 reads CASSGLGSYNEQFF. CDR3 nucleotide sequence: TGTGCCAGTAGTGGACTGGGGTCCTACAATGAGCAGTTCTTC.